Sequencing of this TCR beta chain was carried out in a study of beta chain features in type 1 diabetes. Germline assignment: CDR1 MNHNY and CDR2 SVGAGI (reference sequence). Trimming stripped 5 bases from V and 1 base from J, with 9 bases between. The CDR3 runs 14 residues. This clone was seen more than once but under ten times. Its matching antigen is unknown. Expressed TCRB transcripts were sequenced because the entire RNA isolate underwent reverse transcription. About 3.57 million reads per sample were averaged for naive, central memory and regulatory samples. TCRdb keeps only in-frame clones here, not all; method: immunoSEQ multiplex PCR. The data show some 500,000 clones, with about 10% seen just once and more than 0.045% held by the top ten. Study conclusions and caveats: It was possible that PCR favored shorter templates, equally so in patients and controls. TCRB CDR3 length was moderately but significantly reduced in all four CD4+ subsets of Type 1 diabetes patients.

By way of CD45RO/CCR7/CD25/CD127/CD95/CD27, the CD4+ regulatory, stem cell-like memory, central memory and naive cells were sorted. Sequencing used naive CD4+ T cells from blood. The TCR was taken from a woman aged 18-29 years in good health. The chain couples TRBV6-6 to TRBJ1-3, with D possibly matching TRBD1 (5 bases). For the CDR3, the DNA is TGTGCCAGCAGTACACAGGAGTCTGGAAACACCATATATTTT. This codes for CASSTQESGNTIYF.